The clone carrying this T cell receptor beta chain was recorded once. This may arise from a read error, as a much more abundant clone is one base away. This sample is drawn from a study of Ad26.COV2.S vaccination and SARS-CoV-2 variants. About the research overall: In the study, Ad26.COV2.S was injected intramuscularly once, or twice 56 days apart.

Specified treatment: 15 to 20 received Ad26.COV2.S at low or high dose, single or two shots; several received placebo; per-sample allocation not given. Sampling took place 63 days after the first vaccine or placebo injection. V was trimmed by 5 bases and J by 3 bases, leaving 10 bases between them. This CDR3 comprises 13 residues. Germline CDR1 SGHTA, CDR2 FQGNSA. Using immunoSEQ multiplex PCR, the repertoire was profiled, and TCRdb retains in-frame clones only, with some absent. The sample holds more than 300,000 clones, about 88% seen once. The sample here was peripheral blood, taken in a trial of Ad26.COV2.S vaccine versus placebo. This chain uses TRBV7-2 with TRBJ1-1; D possibly corresponds to TRBD1 (6 bases). The clonotype comes from a person between 18 and 59 years old who received the Ad26.COV2.S COVID-19 vaccine or a placebo. The CDR3, as DNA: TGTGCCAGCAGCCAACAGGGTTACACTGAAGCTTTCTTT. Translated, it gives CASSQQGYTEAFF. Variable domain in full (rest from reference TRBV7-2 and TRBJ1-1): GAGVSQSPSNKVTEKGKDVELRCDPISGHTALYWYRQSLGQGLEFLIYFQGNSAPDKSGLPSDRFSAERTGGSVSTLTIQRTQQEDSAVYLCASSQQGYTEAFFGQGTRLTVV.